The 9 T cell receptor beta chains below all came from one sample that was sequenced in a study of T cells in lung cancer brain metastases. Sequenced by immunoSEQ multiplex PCR; TCRdb stores in-frame clones only, minus some. This table has over 4,500 clones, 84% appearing once. The sequencing sample was made of tumor tissue from the primary lung tumor. These receptors were collected from a woman aged 50 to 60 with non-small cell lung cancer.

The V call is TRBV28, the J call TRBJ2-1; TRBD2 might be the D (6 bases). CDR1 MDHEN and CDR2 SYDVKM come from the germline V gene. The CDR3 is 15 amino acids. V was cut by 5 bases and J by 3 bases, with 14 bases left in between. Written as DNA, the CDR3 is TGTGCCAGCAGTGTTAGCGGAGTTAACTACAATGAGCAGTTCTTC. It specifies CASSVSGVNYNEQFF.

The rearrangement joins TRBV6-5 to TRBJ1-5; D not resolved. CDR3 length: 13 residues. The germline V gene encodes CDR1 MNHEY and CDR2 SVGAGI. Deletions cut 6 bases from V and 6 bases from J, with 12 bases between. In nucleotides, the CDR3 is TGTGCCAGCAGCCAAAGTAGGAGTCAGCCCCAGCATTTT. Residues: CASSQSRSQPQHF.

This chain links TRBV6-6 with TRBJ2-1; 8 positions agree with TRBD2. The CDR3 loop spans 15 amino acids. The germline CDR1 and CDR2 sequences are MNHNY and SVGAGI (reference sequence). Trimming removed 6 bases from V and 12 bases from J; junction bases left unmatched: 16. The CDR3 nucleotides are TGTGCCAGCAGATATCCCCTTTCCGGTGCGGGGGGGCAGTTCTTC. It codes for CASRYPLSGAGGQFF.

The genes are TRBV5-1 and TRBJ2-1, with D hard to call. The germline V and J ends were trimmed by 0 bases and 4 bases, with 5 bases remaining between them. CDR3 length equals 13 residues. Germline V gene lookup returns CDR1 SGHRS and CDR2 YFSETQ. CDR3: CASSLGGYNEQFF. CDR3 nucleotides: TGCGCCAGCAGCTTGGGGGGTTACAATGAGCAGTTCTTC. The whole variable domain, filled in from reference TRBV5-1 and TRBJ2-1, reads KAGVTQTPRYLIKTRGQQVTLSCSPISGHRSVSWYQQTPGQGLQFLFEYFSETQRNKGNFPGRFSGRQFSNSRSEMNVSTLELGDSALYLCASSLGGYNEQFFGPGTRLTVL.

The gene calls are TRBV6-5 and TRBJ1-5, with 7 bases matching TRBD1. The trim removed 5 bases at V and 5 bases at J, leaving 6 bases unmatched. The germline V gene has CDR1 MNHEY and CDR2 SVGAGI. The CDR3 spans 14 residues. CDR3 coding DNA: TGTGCCAGCAGTCGACAGGGAAGATATCAGCCCCAGCATTTT. This translates into CASSRQGRYQPQHF.

The chain combines TRBV18 with TRBJ2-2; D is ambiguous. With 4 bases removed from V and 5 bases from J, the gap between germline ends came to 8 bases. Per germline, CDR1 KGHSH and CDR2 LQKENI. This CDR3 region has 13 residues. CDR3 residues: CASSQDGTGELFF. As DNA, the CDR3 is TGTGCCAGCTCACAAGACGGGACCGGGGAGCTGTTTTTT.

This clone was recorded once. V usage is TRBV27 and J usage is TRBJ1-1; 7 bases map to TRBD1. The V gene's germline CDR1 is MNHEY and CDR2 SMNVEV (reference sequence). The junction had 7 bases not matched to a gene; V was cut back by 7 bases and J by 5 bases. This CDR3 contains 13 residues. The CDR3 sequence: CASKDRVRTEAFF. The CDR3 DNA reads TGTGCCAGCAAAGACAGGGTACGGACTGAAGCTTTCTTT.

The rearrangement uses TRBV9 and TRBJ2-2; D is possibly TRBD1 (5 bases). V was trimmed by 4 bases and J by 2 bases, leaving 9 bases between them. In germline, CDR1 is SGDLS, CDR2 YYNGEE. The CDR3 runs 14 residues. The CDR3 sequence: CASSQGANTGELFF. DNA for the CDR3: TGTGCCAGCAGCCAGGGCGCAAACACCGGGGAGCTGTTTTTT.

The count of this clone is one. The CDR3 sequence is CASSLEVWDTQYF. The CDR3 DNA is TGTGCCAGCAGCTTAGAGGTCTGGGATACGCAGTATTTT. The V call is TRBV7-2, the J call TRBJ2-3; no reliable D call. CDR1 SGHTA and CDR2 FQGNSA come from the germline V gene. V lost 1 base and J lost 6, with 8 bases in between. The CDR3 contains 13 residues. Full variable domain (remainder filled in from reference TRBV7-2 and TRBJ2-3): GAGVSQSPSNKVTEKGKDVELRCDPISGHTALYWYRQSLGQGLEFLIYFQGNSAPDKSGLPSDRFSAERTGGSVSTLTIQRTQQEDSAVYLCASSLEVWDTQYFGPGTRLTVL.